These T cell receptor beta chains were read from a single sample in a study of early T cells in non-severe SARS-CoV-2 infection. TCRdb independently ran MiXCR on the 5' RACE reads; one entry per CDR3 protein. The data contain 35,000 to 45,000 distinct CDR3 sequences, approximately 6.1% of them seen just once; the ten biggest clones take up 9.5% to 15%. Specimen: whole blood. The source of these receptors is an adult who was a healthcare worker with PCR-confirmed SARS-CoV-2 infection or an uninfected control (not recorded which). Both conserved end residues are part of each CDR3. Fields, in order: D gene, J gene, clone size, V gene, CDR3 DNA, CDR3 protein. A D gene is named only where the DNA matches it firmly. Rows give clone size only sometimes, using once, few, many, or a class for an expanded clone.

NA,TRBJ2-7,few,TRBV7-6,TGTGCCAGCGGGACCGGGAGCTCCTACGAGCAGTACTTC,CASGTGSSYEQYF
NA,TRBJ1-2,many,TRBV12-3/TRBV12-4,TGTGCCAGCAGTTTAGGGGCCAGAGCTAACTATGGCTACACCTTC,CASSLGARANYGYTF
NA,TRBJ1-2,many,TRBV5-5,TGTGCCAGCAGCTCCCTTTGGGGCAGAGAAGGCTACACCTTC,CASSSLWGREGYTF
TRBD2,TRBJ2-2,few,TRBV6-1,TGTGCCAGCAGTGATGGCGGGGGGGCCACCGGGGAGCTGTTTTTT,CASSDGGGATGELFF
TRBD1,TRBJ2-5,many,TRBV3-1,TGTGCCAGCAGCCACCGTGACAGGGGCGGGGAGACCCAGTACTTC,CASSHRDRGGETQYF
TRBD1,TRBJ1-1,many,TRBV7-2,TGTGCCAGCAGCCTGCATACAGGGGGCTCGGGGACTGAAGCTTTCTTT,CASSLHTGGSGTEAFF
TRBD1,TRBJ1-1,medium-sized,TRBV18,TGTGCCAGCTCATCGGGACAGAGAGGGACTGAAGCTTTCTTT,CASSSGQRGTEAFF
NA,TRBJ2-3,few,TRBV20-1,TGCAGTGCTAGAAGCCCCACTCCAGATACGCAGTATTTT,CSARSPTPDTQYF
NA,TRBJ1-1,NA,TRBV20-1,TGCAGTGCGCAAATGTCGGGGGGAATAACTGAAGCTTTCTTT,CSAQMSGGITEAFF
NA,TRBJ2-1,many,TRBV6-6,TGTGCCAGCAGTCGGGACTCCACCCCCTACAATGAGCAGTTCTTC,CASSRDSTPYNEQFF
NA,TRBJ1-5,few,TRBV20-1,TGCAGTGCTAGGGGTAGCAATCAGCCCCAGCATTTT,CSARGSNQPQHF
NA,TRBJ1-1,NA,TRBV2,TGTGCCAGCCTCACCGGGGGGGACACTGAAGCTTTCTTT,CASLTGGDTEAFF
TRBD2,TRBJ2-5,many,TRBV6-5,TGTGCCAGTGAAGCGGGGGGCTCAGGAGAGACCCAGTACTTC,CASEAGGSGETQYF
TRBD1,TRBJ2-7,many,TRBV11-3,TGTGCCAGCAGCTTAACAGGGGAACCCTCCTACGAGCAGTACTTC,CASSLTGEPSYEQYF
TRBD2,TRBJ2-7,many,TRBV28,TGTGCCAGCAGGTTTCTAGCGGGGGGGCAAGAGCAGTACTTC,CASRFLAGGQEQYF
NA,TRBJ2-1,many,TRBV19,TGTGCCACCAGCCCCACGGGGGCCTACAATGAGCAGTTCTTC,CATSPTGAYNEQFF
TRBD1,TRBJ1-5,many,TRBV12-3/TRBV12-4,TGTGCCAGCAGTACACAGGGGGACAATCAGCCCCAGCATTTT,CASSTQGDNQPQHF
NA,TRBJ2-3,few,TRBV5-5,TGTGCCAGCAGCTTTCGCGGGCGAAGCACAGATACGCAGTATTTT,CASSFRGRSTDTQYF
NA,TRBJ2-3,NA,TRBV4-2,TGTGCCAGCAGCCAAGACCGCGGGGGCACAGATACGCAGTATTTT,CASSQDRGGTDTQYF
NA,TRBJ1-5,NA,TRBV18,TGTGCCAGCTCACCGGAACAGGTCGGGCAGCCCCAGCATTTT,CASSPEQVGQPQHF
NA,TRBJ2-1,many,TRBV6-2/TRBV6-3,TGTGCCAGCAGTAGCGACACCTCCTCCTACAATGAGCAGTTCTTC,CASSSDTSSYNEQFF
TRBD2,TRBJ2-1,few,TRBV28,TGTGCCAGCAGTCTCCAGGTCCAGCGGGGGGGCCGTGAGCAGTTCTTC,CASSLQVQRGGREQFF
NA,TRBJ1-1,NA,TRBV7-9,TGTGCCAGCAGCCCTGAAGCTTTCTTT,CASSPEAFF
NA,TRBJ1-5,NA,TRBV6-1,TGTGCCAGCAGTATTCAGAGTAGCAATCAGCCCCAGCATTTT,CASSIQSSNQPQHF
TRBD2,TRBJ2-2,many,TRBV5-1,TGCGCCAGCAGCTCCGGGACTAGCGCCTCGAACACCGGGGAGCTGTTTTTT,CASSSGTSASNTGELFF
NA,TRBJ2-7,many,TRBV24-1,TGTGCCACCAGTGAAACCGGGACACCTCTCTACGAGCAGTACTTC,CATSETGTPLYEQYF
NA,TRBJ2-2,few,TRBV27,TGTGCCAGCAGTTTTATTGGTGACACCGGGGAGCTGTTTTTT,CASSFIGDTGELFF
NA,TRBJ2-7,few,TRBV3-1,TGTGCCAGCAGCCCAGATGCACTAGCCATAAAGTCCTACGAGCAGTACTTC,CASSPDALAIKSYEQYF
NA,TRBJ2-3,NA,TRBV11-2,TGTGCCAGCAGCTTAGACGGGGGACGGGGCACAGATACGCAGTATTTT,CASSLDGGRGTDTQYF
NA,TRBJ1-2,few,TRBV11-2,TGTGCCAGCAGCTTTGACTCTCTATTCTATGGCTACACCTTC,CASSFDSLFYGYTF
NA,TRBJ2-6,many,TRBV7-2,TGTGCCAGAGATGAGGATTCTGGGGCCAACGTCCTGACTTTC,CARDEDSGANVLTF
NA,TRBJ1-1,many,TRBV7-9,TGTGCCAGCAGCCCCCAGTGGGAAGCTTTCTTT,CASSPQWEAFF
NA,TRBJ2-6,NA,TRBV7-6,TGTGCCAGCAGCTCCCTCGTCGGGGCCTCTGGGGCCAACGTCCTGACTTTC,CASSSLVGASGANVLTF
NA,TRBJ2-3,many,TRBV5-1,TGCGCCAGCAGCATTAGCACAGATACGCAGTATTTT,CASSISTDTQYF
NA,TRBJ1-2,few,TRBV10-3,TGTGCCATCAGTGTATCAGGGGATGGCTACACCTTC,CAISVSGDGYTF
TRBD2,TRBJ2-5,many,TRBV27,TGTGCCAGCAGTTCCCTAGCGGGGTTGGAGACCCAGTACTTC,CASSSLAGLETQYF
NA,TRBJ2-7,few,TRBV11-2,TGTGCCAGCAGCGTGCGTAGGGGCCACGAGCAGTACTTC,CASSVRRGHEQYF
TRBD1,TRBJ1-1,many,TRBV29-1,TGCAGCGCATTACAGGGGGCGAACACTGAAGCTTTCTTT,CSALQGANTEAFF
NA,TRBJ2-5,many,TRBV28,TGTGCCAGCAGTTTTGTCGCAGGCAGTCGACAAGAGACCCAGTACTTC,CASSFVAGSRQETQYF
NA,TRBJ2-1,many,TRBV20-1,TGCAGTGCTAGAGTGGTCATTGACAATGAGCAGTTCTTC,CSARVVIDNEQFF
NA,TRBJ2-6,many,TRBV4-3,TGCGCCAGCAGCCAAGGGGGTAGTAGGTCTGGGGCCAACGTCCTGACTTTC,CASSQGGSRSGANVLTF
NA,TRBJ2-1,NA,TRBV20-1,TGCAGTGCTAGGTATCCGCGACACGTCTACAATGAGCAGTTCTTC,CSARYPRHVYNEQFF
NA,TRBJ1-2,few,TRBV5-1,TGCGCCAGCAGGGCGGCATCCAACTATGGCTACACCTTC,CASRAASNYGYTF
NA,TRBJ2-5,few,TRBV20-1,TGCAGTGCCATAGTCCTTGCAAACGTGGAGACCCAGTACTTC,CSAIVLANVETQYF
NA,TRBJ1-5,NA,TRBV6-1,TGTGCCAGCAGCCCCCCGGACAGAGCTAGCAATCAGCCCCAGCATTTT,CASSPPDRASNQPQHF
NA,TRBJ1-2,many,TRBV15,TGTGCCACCGGTGGGGGCTCCGGCGGCTACACCTTC,CATGGGSGGYTF
TRBD2,TRBJ2-7,few,TRBV7-2,TGTGCCAGCAGCGCGCGGGGGGGCTTCGACGAGCAGTACTTC,CASSARGGFDEQYF
NA,TRBJ2-1,many,TRBV5-1,TGCGCCAGCAGCTTGGAAGGGAGCTCCTACAATGAGCAGTTCTTC,CASSLEGSSYNEQFF
TRBD2,TRBJ2-5,many,TRBV28,TGTGCCAGCAGTTTCCTGGGGGCTAGCGGGGGAGAGACCCAGTACTTC,CASSFLGASGGETQYF
NA,TRBJ1-2,NA,TRBV7-2,TGTGCCAGCAGCTCCATACTCTCTGGAAGCTACACCTTC,CASSSILSGSYTF
NA,TRBJ2-7,many,TRBV20-1,TGCAGTGCTACAACAGGGATGGGCGAGCAGTACTTC,CSATTGMGEQYF
NA,TRBJ2-1,many,TRBV7-2,TGTGCCAGCAGCCCTGGACCAGAAGAGCAGTTCTTC,CASSPGPEEQFF
NA,TRBJ1-6,NA,TRBV6-6,TGTGCCAGCAGGGGGTTTAATAATTCACCCCTCCACTTT,CASRGFNNSPLHF